This T cell receptor (beta chain) originates from a study of response to subunit inactivated influenza vaccine. V was clipped by 4 bases and J by 8 bases; unmatched bases: 16. CDR1 and CDR2 (germline): DFQATT, SNEGSKA (reference sequence). The CDR3 consists of 16 residues. MiXCR was run by TCRdb on the RT-PCR reads, yielding one entry per CDR3 protein. The sample carries hundreds of thousands of distinct CDR3 sequences, around 20% recorded once. This specimen consisted of PBMCs from blood, obtained 5 days after vaccination. This clonotype was sampled from a middle-aged man who received an inactivated influenza vaccine. The chain couples TRBV20-1 to TRBJ2-1; 8 nucleotides match TRBD2. The CDR3 DNA sequence: TGCAGTGCTACCCGGCGTACTAGCGGACCTACGGATGAGCAGTTCTTC. Protein: CSATRRTSGPTDEQFF.